The entry that follows covers one T cell receptor beta chain sequence. The antigen remains undetermined. At one end, the junction sequence differs from germline, possibly due to a read error. Whereas donors were nominally healthy upon sampling, unrecorded immune exposures were probable. Use of 60 Vbeta and 13 Jbeta primers characterized the PCR. Sequencing was performed with immunoSEQ multiplex PCR; in TCRdb, only in-frame clones are kept and a portion is missing. The profile shows approximately 150,000 clones, 80% of them singletons. This sample is part of a study of cytomegalovirus exposure and HLA in healthy donors. Study-wide results and limits: Presence/absence analyses treated sequencing depth as roughly uniform across donors. The classifier was said to identify cytomegalovirus status with high specificity and sensitivity.

The sequenced material came from PBMCs. The receptor was isolated from a man under 40 in good health and CMV-seronegative.

The CDR3 sequence is CARSLYRELNEQFF. CDR3 nucleotides: TGTGCCCGCAGCTTATACCGGGAGCTCAATGAGCAGTTCTTC. The gene calls are TRBV7-8 and TRBJ2-1; perhaps TRBD2 as D (6 bases). This CDR3 is built from 14 residues. CDR1 SGHVS and CDR2 FQNEAQ come from the germline V gene.